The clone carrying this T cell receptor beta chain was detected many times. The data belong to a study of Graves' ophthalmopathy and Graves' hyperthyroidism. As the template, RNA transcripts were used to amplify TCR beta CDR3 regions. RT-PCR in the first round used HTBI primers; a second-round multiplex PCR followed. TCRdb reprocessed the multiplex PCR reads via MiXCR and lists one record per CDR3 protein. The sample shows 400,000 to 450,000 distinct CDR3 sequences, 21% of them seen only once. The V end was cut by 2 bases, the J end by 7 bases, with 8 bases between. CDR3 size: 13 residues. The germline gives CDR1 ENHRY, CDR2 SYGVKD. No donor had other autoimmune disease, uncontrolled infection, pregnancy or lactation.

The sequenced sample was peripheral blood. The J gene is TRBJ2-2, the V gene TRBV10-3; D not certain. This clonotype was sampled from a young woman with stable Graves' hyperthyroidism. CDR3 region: CAISETLLGELFF. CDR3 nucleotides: TGTGCCATCAGTGAGACGCTTCTCGGGGAGCTGTTTTTT.